The clone carrying this TCR beta chain was detected many times. Time point here: newly diagnosed GD, antithyroid drugs for less than 3 months. The authors made the TCR library using RNA they extracted from PBMCs. Graves' disease was diagnosed by American Thyroid Association guidelines. Nine milliliters of peripheral blood went into EDTA tubes. This record comes from a study of regulatory T cells in long-lasting Graves disease. This CDR3 has 13 amino acids. V lost 6 bases, J lost 3 bases, and 1 base stayed unmatched. The germline gives CDR1 MDHEN, CDR2 SYDVKM. HTBI primers from iRepertoire and Arm-PCR of CDR3 regions yielded the TCR beta libraries. TCRdb fed the multiplex PCR reads into MiXCR, producing one record per CDR3 protein. This table holds about 500,000 distinct CDR3 sequences, around 12% found once. These data are also associated with another study on T cells in Graves' hyperthyroidism and ophthalmopathy. From that paper: First-round RT-PCR with HTBI primers amplified the TCR CDR3 region. Ophthalmopathy got predicted by the model a median 6.5 months before its onset.

Here the sequenced sample was peripheral blood mononuclear cells (PBMCs), taken at new diagnosis, from a patient treated with antithyroid drugs. The chain carries TRBV28 and TRBJ2-3; TRBD1 matches 9 bases. The receptor comes from a woman aged 25-40 years with Graves disease. The CDR3 loop reads CASRGQGTDTQYF. CDR3 coding DNA: TGTGCCAGCAGGGGACAGGGAACAGATACGCAGTATTTT.